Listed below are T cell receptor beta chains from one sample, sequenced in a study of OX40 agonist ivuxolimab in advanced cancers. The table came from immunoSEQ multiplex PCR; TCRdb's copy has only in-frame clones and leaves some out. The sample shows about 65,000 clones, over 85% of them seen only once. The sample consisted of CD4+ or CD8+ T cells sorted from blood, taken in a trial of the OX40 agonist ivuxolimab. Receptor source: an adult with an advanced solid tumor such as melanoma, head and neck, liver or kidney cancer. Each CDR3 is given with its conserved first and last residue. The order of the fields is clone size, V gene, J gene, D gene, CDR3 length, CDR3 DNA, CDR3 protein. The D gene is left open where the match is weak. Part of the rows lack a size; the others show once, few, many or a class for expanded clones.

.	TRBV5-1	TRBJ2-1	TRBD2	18	TGCGCCAGCAGAAAAACCGGGACTAGCGGGGGGGCCTACAATGAGCAGTTCTTC	CASRKTGTSGGAYNEQFF
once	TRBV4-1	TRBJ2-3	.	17	TGCGCCAGCAGCCAAGATAGGCTGAGAGTGGGCACAGATACGCAGTATTTT	CASSQDRLRVGTDTQYF
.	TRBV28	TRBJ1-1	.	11	TGTGCCAGCGGGATTGCTACTGAAGCTTTCTTT	CASGIATEAFF
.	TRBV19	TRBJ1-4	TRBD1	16	TGTGCCAGTAGTAGACCGAGGACAGGGGGCTCTGAAAAACTGTTTTTT	CASSRPRTGGSEKLFF
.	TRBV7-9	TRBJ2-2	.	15	TGTGCCAGCAGCCAAGATCCGGGAACCGCCGGGGAGCTGTTTTTT	CASSQDPGTAGELFF
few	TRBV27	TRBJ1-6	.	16	TGTGCCAGCAAACTGGGGCCGAGCTCCTATAATTCACCCCTCCACTTT	CASKLGPSSYNSPLHF
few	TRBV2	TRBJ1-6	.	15	TGTGCCAGCGGGATAGCAACAGGGATATGGTCACCCCTCCACTTT	CASGIATGIWSPLHF
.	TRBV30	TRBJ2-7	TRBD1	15	TGTGCCTGGAGTGTACTAGGGACAGGGGCCTACGAGCAGTACTTC	CAWSVLGTGAYEQYF
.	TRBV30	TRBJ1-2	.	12	TGTGCCTGGAGTAATGACAGATATGGCTACACCTTC	CAWSNDRYGYTF
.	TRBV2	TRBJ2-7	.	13	TGTGCCAGCAGTGAATCCAGGGACCACGAGCAGTACTTC	CASSESRDHEQYF
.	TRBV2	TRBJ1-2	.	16	TGTGCCAGCAGTGAAGGCACCCAGGGCGCTTACTATGGCTACACCTTC	CASSEGTQGAYYGYTF
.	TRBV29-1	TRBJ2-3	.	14	TGCAGCGTTGGAGCGGGTCCTAGCACAGATACGCAGTATTTT	CSVGAGPSTDTQYF
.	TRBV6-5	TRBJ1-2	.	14	TGTGCCAGCAGTTACTCGGCGGCAGGGGATGGCTACACCTTC	CASSYSAAGDGYTF
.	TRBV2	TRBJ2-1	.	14	TGTGCCAGCAGAAAGGAGACTACGAACAATGAGCAGTTCTTC	CASRKETTNNEQFF
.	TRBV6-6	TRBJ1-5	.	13	TGTGCCAGCGGAGCAGGGTTTAATCAGCCCCAGCATTTT	CASGAGFNQPQHF
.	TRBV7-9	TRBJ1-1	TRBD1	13	TGTGCCAGCAGCCAGGGGACAGCCCGTGAAGCTTTCTTT	CASSQGTAREAFF
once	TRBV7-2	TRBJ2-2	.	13	TGTGCCAGCAGCCTCTCGAACACCGGGGAGCTGTTTTTT	CASSLSNTGELFF
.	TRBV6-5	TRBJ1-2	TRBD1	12	TGTGCCAGCAGCCGACAGGGACTTGGCTACACCTTC	CASSRQGLGYTF
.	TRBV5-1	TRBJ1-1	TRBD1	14	TGCGCCAGCAGCAAGGGACAGGGGAACACTGAAGCTTTCTTT	CASSKGQGNTEAFF
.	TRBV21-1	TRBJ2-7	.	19	TGTGCCAGCAGCACGACCCGGGAGCAAAACCTAGGCTATTCCGACGAGCAGTACTTC	CASSTTREQNLGYSDEQYF
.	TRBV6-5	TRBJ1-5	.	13	TGTGCCAGCAGTGAAGCGCCCCAACAGCCCCAGCATTTT	CASSEAPQQPQHF
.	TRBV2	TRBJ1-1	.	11	TGTGCCAGCAGTCCTAGGGGGAAAGCTTTCTTT	CASSPRGKAFF
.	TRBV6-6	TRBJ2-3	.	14	TGTGCCAGCAGTTATACAGGGTCCACAGATACGCAGTATTTT	CASSYTGSTDTQYF
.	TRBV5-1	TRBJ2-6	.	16	TGCGCCAGCACAGGACAGTCGAACTCTGGGGCCAACGTCCTGACTTTC	CASTGQSNSGANVLTF
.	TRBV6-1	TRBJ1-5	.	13	TGTGCCAGCAGTCTAAGGGTTAATCAGCCCCAGCATTTT	CASSLRVNQPQHF
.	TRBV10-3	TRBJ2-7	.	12	TGTGCCATCAAGGCGGGCTCCTACGAGCAGTACTTC	CAIKAGSYEQYF
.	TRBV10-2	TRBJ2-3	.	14	TGCGCCAGCAGTGGCGTGGGGCGCACAGATACGCAGTATTTT	CASSGVGRTDTQYF
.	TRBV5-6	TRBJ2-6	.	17	TGTGCCAGCAGCTTGCCCCAACCGATCTCTGGGGCCAACGTCCTGACTTTC	CASSLPQPISGANVLTF
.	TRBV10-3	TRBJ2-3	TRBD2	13	TGTGCCATCAAAGGGATAGCGGGAGATACGCAGTATTTT	CAIKGIAGDTQYF
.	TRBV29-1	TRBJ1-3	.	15	TGCAGCGTTGAAGCCAAGGGTACAGGCGGAAACACCATATATTTT	CSVEAKGTGGNTIYF
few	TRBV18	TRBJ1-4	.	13	TGTGCCAGCTCAACGGGGGTTAATGAAAAACTGTTTTTT	CASSTGVNEKLFF
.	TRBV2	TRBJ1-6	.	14	TGTGCCAGCAGTGCGCAGTCCTATAATTCACCCCTCCACTTT	CASSAQSYNSPLHF
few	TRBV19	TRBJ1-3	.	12	TGTGCCTGTAGGGGTACTGGAAACACCATATATTTT	CACRGTGNTIYF
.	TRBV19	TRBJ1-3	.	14	TGTGCCAGTAGGGCACAGACCTCTGGAAACACCATATATTTT	CASRAQTSGNTIYF
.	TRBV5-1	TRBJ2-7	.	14	TGCGCCAGCAGCTTCTACGGGGGGCCTTACGAGCAGTACTTC	CASSFYGGPYEQYF
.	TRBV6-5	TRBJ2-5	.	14	TGTGCCAGCAGTTACGGCGGCAGCCAAGAGACCCAGTACTTC	CASSYGGSQETQYF
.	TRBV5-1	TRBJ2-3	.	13	TGCGCCAGCAGACATCCCGACACAGATACGCAGTATTTT	CASRHPDTDTQYF
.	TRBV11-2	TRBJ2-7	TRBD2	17	TGTGCCAGCAGCTTAACAAGTAATAGCGGGAGCTCCTACGAGCAGTACTTC	CASSLTSNSGSSYEQYF
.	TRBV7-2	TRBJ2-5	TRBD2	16	TGTGCCAGCAGCTCCCTAGGGGGGGGACTAGGAGAGACCCAGTACTTC	CASSSLGGGLGETQYF
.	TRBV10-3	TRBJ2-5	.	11	TGTGCCATCAGTGAGGGCGAGACCCAGTACTTC	CAISEGETQYF
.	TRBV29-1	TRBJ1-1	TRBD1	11	TGCAGCGTTGGTGGGACAGGTGAAGCTTTCTTT	CSVGGTGEAFF
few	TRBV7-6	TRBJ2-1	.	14	TGTGCCAGCAGCCAAGGGACACCTTACAATGAGCAGTTCTTC	CASSQGTPYNEQFF
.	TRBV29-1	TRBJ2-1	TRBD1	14	TGCAGCGTGCTCCGGGACAGGGGTGACAATGAGCAGTTCTTC	CSVLRDRGDNEQFF
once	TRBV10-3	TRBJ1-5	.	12	TGTGCCATCAGTGCCTCAAATCAGCCCCAGCATTTT	CAISASNQPQHF
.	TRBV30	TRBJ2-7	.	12	TGTGCCTGGAGTGAGGACAGCTACGAGCAGTACTTC	CAWSEDSYEQYF
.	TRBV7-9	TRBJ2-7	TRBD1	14	TGTGCCAGCAGCTTAGACACAGGGGGGCGCGAGCAGTACTTC	CASSLDTGGREQYF